A single sample gave rise to the 23 T cell receptor beta chains below, sequenced in a study of cytomegalovirus exposure and HLA in healthy donors. PCR involved 60 Vbeta and 13 Jbeta primers. Sequenced by immunoSEQ multiplex PCR; TCRdb stores in-frame clones only, minus some. The sample shows roughly 100,000 clones, 78% of them seen only once. What was sequenced was PBMCs. All receptors derive from a woman aged 55-69 years in good health and CMV-seronegative.

The rearrangement joins TRBV6-6 to TRBJ1-5, with D possibly being TRBD1 (6 bases). This CDR3 is 16 amino acids long. The V end was cut by 0 bases, the J end by 5 bases, with 14 bases between. The germline V gene has CDR1 MNHNY and CDR2 SVGAGI (reference sequence). In DNA form, the CDR3 reads TGTGCCAGCAGTTACTCGGCGGGGGCCGCCGATCAGCCCCAGCATTTT. Translation gives CASSYSAGAADQPQHF.

The rearrangement joins TRBV28 to TRBJ2-7; tentatively, D is TRBD1 (6 bases). The germline V gene encodes CDR1 MDHEN and CDR2 SYDVKM. Trimming removed 2 bases from V and 3 bases from J, with 14 bases in between. This CDR3 is 15 amino acids long. This chain's CDR3 is CASSLGTLGNYEQYF. In DNA, the CDR3 is TGTGCCAGCAGTTTAGGGACATTAGGGAACTACGAGCAGTACTTC.

This clone was seen once. The CDR3 here is CASSSAVRRGGLGIYGYTF. The DNA for the CDR3 is TGTGCCAGCAGCTCGGCGGTGCGGAGGGGAGGCCTAGGAATCTATGGCTACACCTTC. The V and J genes are TRBV13 and TRBJ1-2, with TRBD1 as a possible D gene (5 bases). Germline CDR1 PRHDT, CDR2 FYEKMQ (reference sequence). Trimming took 4 bases from V and 4 from J, leaving 28 bases between them. This CDR3 spans 19 amino acids.

This CDR3 is CASSRTGPNEKLFF. DNA of the CDR3: TGTGCCAGCAGCCGGACAGGGCCTAATGAAAAACTGTTTTTT. The chain is built from TRBV7-9 and TRBJ1-4; 8 bases are shared with TRBD1. The V segment lost 5 bases and the J segment 3 bases; nucleotides outside the gene matches: 2. Germline V gene sequence: CDR1 SEHNR, CDR2 FQNEAQ (reference sequence). This CDR3 comprises 14 residues.

This rearrangement joins TRBV7-9 to TRBJ2-1; TRBD2 agrees at 8 bases. CDR1 is SEHNR, CDR2 FQNEAQ, per germline (reference sequence). V gave up 1 base and J gave up 7 bases; unmatched junction bases: 3. The CDR3 is 14 residues long. CDR3 residues: CASSLGASGNEQFF. The CDR3 nucleotides read TGTGCCAGCAGCTTAGGGGCTAGCGGGAATGAGCAGTTCTTC.

CDR3 amino acids: CASSLSVGSRRRNIQYF. In DNA, the CDR3 is TGTGCCAGCAGCTTGTCTGTCGGGTCAAGGCGTAGAAACATTCAGTACTTC. The V and J genes are TRBV5-6 and TRBJ2-4; D not resolved. The CDR3 covers 17 residues. Germline V gene lookup returns CDR1 SGHDT and CDR2 YYEEEE. Trimming cost V 1 base and J 6 bases, with 20 bases left between them.

The J gene is TRBJ1-1, the V gene TRBV6-5; 7 nucleotides match TRBD1. The CDR3 covers 15 residues. The ends lost 5 bases at V and 1 base at J; junction bases unmatched: 7. Germline CDR1 reads MNHEY; CDR2 reads SVGAGI. This CDR3 reads CASSPREGANTEAFF. In DNA, the CDR3 is TGTGCCAGCAGTCCCCGCGAGGGGGCGAACACTGAAGCTTTCTTT.

This sequence joins TRBV6-6 and TRBJ1-2; D is perhaps TRBD1 (6 bases). CDR1 and CDR2 (germline): MNHNY, SVGAGI (reference sequence). V lost 4 bases to trimming and J lost 2 bases, with 14 bases between them. The CDR3 is made up of 15 amino acids. The CDR3 sequence is CASSSPEGGNYGYTF. For the CDR3, the DNA is TGTGCCAGCAGTTCCCCGGAGGGGGGGAACTATGGCTACACCTTC.

The rearrangement links TRBV20-1 to TRBJ1-1; no definite D call. V was shortened by 1 base and J by 11 bases, with 11 bases between the two germline ends. The CDR3 covers 11 residues. CDR1 is DFQATT, CDR2 SNEGSKA, per germline (reference sequence). The CDR3 sequence is CSARAEGRAFF. The CDR3 DNA sequence: TGCAGTGCTAGAGCAGAGGGTAGGGCTTTCTTT.

J is TRBJ1-2 and V is TRBV15; a possible D gene is TRBD1 (5 bases). Germline values: CDR1 LNHNV, CDR2 YYDKDF (reference sequence). V was trimmed by 3 bases and J by 8 bases, leaving 16 bases between them. This CDR3 is built from 14 residues. The CDR3 region has the DNA TGTGCCACCAGCAGCTCAGACAGCTTGGAGGGCTACACCTTC. This codes for CATSSSDSLEGYTF.

The rearrangement joins TRBV7-9 to TRBJ1-5; D ambiguous. CDR3 size: 16 residues. From germline, CDR1 is SEHNR and CDR2 FQNEAQ (reference sequence). Trimming cost V 5 bases and J 2 bases, with 16 bases left between them. CDR3 loop: CASSPGGGRGNQPQHF. CDR3 DNA sequence: TGTGCCAGCAGCCCAGGAGGAGGACGGGGCAATCAGCCCCAGCATTTT.

This clone was counted between two and nine times. The genes are TRBV12-5 and TRBJ1-5, with D tentatively TRBD1 (5 bases). CDR3 length: 15 residues. Looked up from germline, CDR1 is LGHNT and CDR2 is FRNRAP. V lost 3 bases to trimming and J lost 0 bases, with 9 bases between them. Here the CDR3 DNA reads TGTGCTAGTGGTTTAGGGGAATATAGCAATCAGCCCCAGCATTTT. Its protein is CASGLGEYSNQPQHF.

CDR3 in DNA: TGCGCCAGCAGCTTAGGCGGGGGTGAATACAATGAGCAGTTCTTC. It yields the protein CASSLGGGEYNEQFF. V gene TRBV5-1 combines with J gene TRBJ2-1, with TRBD2 matching over 7 bases. There are 15 residues in the CDR3. The germline CDR1 and CDR2 sequences are SGHRS and YFSETQ. V dropped 2 bases and J dropped 4; count of bases not matched to a gene: 6. Full variable domain (outside the CDR3, taken from reference TRBV5-1 and TRBJ2-1): KAGVTQTPRYLIKTRGQQVTLSCSPISGHRSVSWYQQTPGQGLQFLFEYFSETQRNKGNFPGRFSGRQFSNSRSEMNVSTLELGDSALYLCASSLGGGEYNEQFFGPGTRLTVL.

This chain joins TRBV10-3 and TRBJ1-6; perhaps TRBD1 as D (6 bases). The CDR3 runs 14 residues. Germline V gene sequence: CDR1 ENHRY, CDR2 SYGVKD. Trimming removed 2 bases from V and 7 bases from J, with 9 bases in between. The chain's CDR3 is CAISEQGFNSPLHF. CDR3 coding DNA: TGTGCCATCAGTGAGCAGGGGTTCAATTCACCCCTCCACTTT.

CDR3 amino acids: CASSVGQGSYNEQFF. Here the CDR3 DNA reads TGTGCCAGCAGCGTAGGGCAGGGCTCCTACAATGAGCAGTTCTTC. V and J are TRBV9 and TRBJ2-1; TRBD1 might be the D (5 bases). This CDR3 has 15 residues. Per germline, CDR1 SGDLS and CDR2 YYNGEE. V lost 0 bases and J lost 0, with 7 bases in between.

This clone appeared once. The rearrangement links TRBV6-1 to TRBJ2-5; 10 bases line up with TRBD1. This CDR3 region has 14 residues. Germline V gene lookup returns CDR1 MNHNS and CDR2 SASEGT. Trimming cost V 5 bases and J 5 bases; bases outside gene matches: 5. CDR3 sequence: CASSPRTGGETQYF. CDR3 DNA sequence: TGTGCCAGCAGTCCTAGGACAGGGGGGGAGACCCAGTACTTC.

This chain uses TRBV7-9 with TRBJ1-1; 11 bases map to TRBD1. Per germline, CDR1 SEHNR and CDR2 FQNEAQ (reference sequence). Unmatched junction bases numbered 3, after V lost 2 bases and J lost 4 bases. The CDR3 contains 15 residues. The CDR3 loop is CASSLFGTGGTEAFF. As DNA, the CDR3 is TGTGCCAGCAGCTTATTCGGGACAGGGGGCACTGAAGCTTTCTTT.

The V gene is TRBV28, the J gene TRBJ1-4; D uncertain. This CDR3 spans 14 amino acids. Trimming left V 2 bases short and J 8 bases short, with 12 bases between. Germline CDR1 MDHEN, CDR2 SYDVKM. CDR3 sequence (DNA): TGTGCCAGCAGTTTAGGTGGGCTTGGGGAAAAACTGTTTTTT. Protein sequence: CASSLGGLGEKLFF. Full variable domain (outside the CDR3, taken from reference TRBV28 and TRBJ1-4): DVKVTQSSRYLVKRTGEKVFLECVQDMDHENMFWYRQDPGLGLRLIYFSYDVKMKEKGDIPEGYSVSREKKERFSLILESASTNQTSMYLCASSLGGLGEKLFFGSGTQLSVL.

V and J are TRBV30 and TRBJ1-4; TRBD1 aligns across 7 bases. V dropped 3 bases and J dropped 0; count of bases not matched to a gene: 10. From germline, CDR1 is GTSNPN and CDR2 SVGIG (reference sequence). This CDR3 contains 17 residues. This CDR3 reads CAWSDRAGPATNEKLFF. The CDR3 DNA reads as TGTGCCTGGAGCGACAGGGCCGGCCCTGCAACTAATGAAAAACTGTTTTTT.

This clone was counted only a few times. V gene TRBV2 combines with J gene TRBJ2-3; 10 positions agree with TRBD2. Trimming took 6 bases from V and 5 from J; bases not matched to a gene: 5. The length of the CDR3 is 14 residues. Germline lookup yields CDR1 SNHLY and CDR2 FYNNEI. This chain's CDR3 is CASSSLAGEDTQYF. The CDR3 DNA sequence: TGTGCCAGCAGCTCCCTAGCGGGAGAAGATACGCAGTATTTT.

J is TRBJ1-1 and V is TRBV6-5; D gene uncertain. The CDR3 length is 15 residues. V was clipped by 0 bases and J by 4 bases, with 12 bases between them. Looked up from germline, CDR1 is MNHEY and CDR2 is SVGAGI. DNA for the CDR3: TGTGCCAGCAGTTACTCACCGACAATGGGCACTGAAGCTTTCTTT. Its protein is CASSYSPTMGTEAFF.

The J gene is TRBJ1-2, the V gene TRBV7-9, with TRBD1 matching 9 bases. This CDR3 comprises 15 residues. J gave up 2 bases and V 5 bases, and 6 bases lay outside the gene matches. Germline V gives CDR1 SEHNR, CDR2 FQNEAQ (reference sequence). CDR3 region: CASSQRQGVNYGYTF. The CDR3 nucleotides read TGTGCCAGCAGCCAGCGACAGGGGGTAAACTATGGCTACACCTTC.

The CDR3 spells CSVDSKGRGDTEAFF. The CDR3 bases are TGCAGCGTTGATAGTAAGGGCAGGGGAGACACTGAAGCTTTCTTT. The chain uses TRBV29-1 and TRBJ1-1, with TRBD1 as a possible D gene (6 bases). The CDR3 is made up of 15 amino acids. Germline V gives CDR1 SQVTM, CDR2 ANQGSEA. Trimming stripped 3 bases from V and 3 bases from J, with 17 bases between.